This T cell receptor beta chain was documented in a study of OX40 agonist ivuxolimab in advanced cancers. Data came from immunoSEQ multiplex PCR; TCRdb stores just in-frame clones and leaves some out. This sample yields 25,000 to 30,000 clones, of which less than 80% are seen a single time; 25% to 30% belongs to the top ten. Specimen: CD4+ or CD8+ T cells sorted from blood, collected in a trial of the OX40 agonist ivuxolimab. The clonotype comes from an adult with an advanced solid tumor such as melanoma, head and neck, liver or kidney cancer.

As DNA, the CDR3 is TGCGCCAGCAGCCAAGGGGTCACGAGCACTGAAGCTTTCTTT. Translation gives CASSQGVTSTEAFF. This chain links TRBV4-1 with TRBJ1-1, with D hard to call. Trimming removed 1 base at V and 4 bases at J, with 10 bases between. CDR3 length: 14 amino acids. Germline V CDR1 and CDR2: MGHRA, YSYEKL.